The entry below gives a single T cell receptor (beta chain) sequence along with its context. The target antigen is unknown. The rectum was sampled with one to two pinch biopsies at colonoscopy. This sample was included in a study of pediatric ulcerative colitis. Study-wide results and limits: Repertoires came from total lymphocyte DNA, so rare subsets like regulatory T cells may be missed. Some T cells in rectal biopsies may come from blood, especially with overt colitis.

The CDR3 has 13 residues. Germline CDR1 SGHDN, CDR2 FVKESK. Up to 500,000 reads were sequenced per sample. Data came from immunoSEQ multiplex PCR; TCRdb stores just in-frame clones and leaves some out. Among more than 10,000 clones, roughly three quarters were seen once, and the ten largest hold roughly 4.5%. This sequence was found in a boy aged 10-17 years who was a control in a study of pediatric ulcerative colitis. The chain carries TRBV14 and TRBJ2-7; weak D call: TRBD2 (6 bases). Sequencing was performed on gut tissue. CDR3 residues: CASSCKSGTLDWV. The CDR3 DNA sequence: TGTGCCAGCAGCTGCAAATCCGGGACTTTAGATTGGGTC.